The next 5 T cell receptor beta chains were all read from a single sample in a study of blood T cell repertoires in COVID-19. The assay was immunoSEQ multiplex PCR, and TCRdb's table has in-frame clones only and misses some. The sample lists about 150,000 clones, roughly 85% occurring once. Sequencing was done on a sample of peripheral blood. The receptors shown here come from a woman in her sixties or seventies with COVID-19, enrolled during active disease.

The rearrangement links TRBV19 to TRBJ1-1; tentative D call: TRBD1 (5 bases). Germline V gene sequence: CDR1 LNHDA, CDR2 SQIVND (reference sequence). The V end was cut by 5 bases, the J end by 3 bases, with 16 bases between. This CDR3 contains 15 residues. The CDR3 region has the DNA TGTGCCAGTAGTCCCCCGTTGGGGGGGGACACTGAAGCTTTCTTT. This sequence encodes CASSPPLGGDTEAFF.

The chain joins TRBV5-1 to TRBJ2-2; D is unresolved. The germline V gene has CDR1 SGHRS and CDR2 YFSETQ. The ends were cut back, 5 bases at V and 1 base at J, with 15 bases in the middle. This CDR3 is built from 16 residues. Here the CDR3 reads CASRPVLSVNTGELFF. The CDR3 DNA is TGCGCCAGCAGACCCGTTTTGTCAGTGAACACCGGGGAGCTGTTTTTT.

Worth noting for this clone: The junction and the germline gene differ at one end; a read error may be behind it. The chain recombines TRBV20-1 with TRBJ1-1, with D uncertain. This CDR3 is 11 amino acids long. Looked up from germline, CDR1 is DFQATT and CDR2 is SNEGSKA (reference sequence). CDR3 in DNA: TGCAGTGCTAGAGTAGACACCGAAGCTTTCTTT. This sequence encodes CSARVDTEAFF.

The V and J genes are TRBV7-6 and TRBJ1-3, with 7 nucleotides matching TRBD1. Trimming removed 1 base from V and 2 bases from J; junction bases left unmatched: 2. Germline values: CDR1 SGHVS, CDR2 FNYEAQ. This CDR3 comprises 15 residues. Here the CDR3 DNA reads TGTGCCAGCAGCTTAGTCACAGGGGCTGGAAACACCATATATTTT. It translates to CASSLVTGAGNTIYF.

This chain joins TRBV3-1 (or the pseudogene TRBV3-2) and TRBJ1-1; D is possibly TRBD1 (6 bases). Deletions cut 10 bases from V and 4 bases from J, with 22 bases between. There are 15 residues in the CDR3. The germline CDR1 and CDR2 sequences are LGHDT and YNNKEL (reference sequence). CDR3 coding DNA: TGTGCCACCGCCCCTGGGTGGGGGCTTGGCACTGAAGCTTTCTTT. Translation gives CATAPGWGLGTEAFF.